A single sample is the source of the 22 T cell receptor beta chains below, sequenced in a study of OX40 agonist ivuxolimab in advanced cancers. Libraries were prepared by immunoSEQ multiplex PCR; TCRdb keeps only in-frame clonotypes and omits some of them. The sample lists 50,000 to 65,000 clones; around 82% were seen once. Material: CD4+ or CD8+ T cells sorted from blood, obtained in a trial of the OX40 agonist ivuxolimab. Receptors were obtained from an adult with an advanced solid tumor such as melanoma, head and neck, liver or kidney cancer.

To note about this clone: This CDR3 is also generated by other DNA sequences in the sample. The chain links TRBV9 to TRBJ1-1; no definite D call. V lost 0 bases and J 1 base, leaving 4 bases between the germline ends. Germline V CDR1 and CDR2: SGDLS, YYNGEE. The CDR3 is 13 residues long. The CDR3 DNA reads TGTGCCAGCAGCGTAGAAGGGAACACTGAAGCTTTCTTT. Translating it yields CASSVEGNTEAFF.

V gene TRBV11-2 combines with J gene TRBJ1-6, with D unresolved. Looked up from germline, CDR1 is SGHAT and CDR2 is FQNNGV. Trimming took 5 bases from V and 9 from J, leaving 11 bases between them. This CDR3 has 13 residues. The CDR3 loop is CASSHTGSSPLHF. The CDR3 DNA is TGTGCCAGCAGCCACACTGGGAGTTCACCCCTCCACTTT. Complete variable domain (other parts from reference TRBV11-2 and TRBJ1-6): EAGVAQSPRYKIIEKRQSVAFWCNPISGHATLYWYQQILGQGPKLLIQFQNNGVVDDSQLPKDRFSAERLKGVDSTLKIQPAKLEDSAVYLCASSHTGSSPLHFGNGTRLTVT.

This chain's CDR3 is CASKGTQGRNTEAFF. The CDR3 DNA follows: TGTGCCAGCAAGGGTACCCAGGGAAGGAACACTGAAGCTTTCTTT. The V and J genes are TRBV6-5 and TRBJ1-1, with D perhaps TRBD1 (5 bases). Looked up from germline, CDR1 is MNHEY and CDR2 is SVGAGI. This CDR3 has 15 residues. V was trimmed by 7 bases and J by 1 base, leaving 16 bases between them.

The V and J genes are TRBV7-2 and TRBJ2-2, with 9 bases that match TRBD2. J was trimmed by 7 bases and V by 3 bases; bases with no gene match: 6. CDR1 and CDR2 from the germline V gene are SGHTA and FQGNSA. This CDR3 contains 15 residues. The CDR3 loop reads CASSLRGGQIGELFF. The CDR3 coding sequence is TGTGCCAGCAGCTTGCGGGGGGGCCAAATCGGGGAGCTGTTTTTT.

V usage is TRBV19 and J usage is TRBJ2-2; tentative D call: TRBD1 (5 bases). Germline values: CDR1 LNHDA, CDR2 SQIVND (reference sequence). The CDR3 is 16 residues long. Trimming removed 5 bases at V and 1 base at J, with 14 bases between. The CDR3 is CASSRTSGQNTGELFF. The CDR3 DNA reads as TGTGCCAGTAGTCGCACTTCAGGACAGAACACCGGGGAGCTGTTTTTT.

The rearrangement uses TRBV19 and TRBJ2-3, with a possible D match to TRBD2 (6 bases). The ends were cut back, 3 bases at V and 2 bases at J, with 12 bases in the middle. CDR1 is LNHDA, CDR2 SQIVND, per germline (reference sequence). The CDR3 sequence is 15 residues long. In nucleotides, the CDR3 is TGTGCCAGTAGTATGGAGGGAGTAACCACAGATACGCAGTATTTT. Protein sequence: CASSMEGVTTDTQYF.

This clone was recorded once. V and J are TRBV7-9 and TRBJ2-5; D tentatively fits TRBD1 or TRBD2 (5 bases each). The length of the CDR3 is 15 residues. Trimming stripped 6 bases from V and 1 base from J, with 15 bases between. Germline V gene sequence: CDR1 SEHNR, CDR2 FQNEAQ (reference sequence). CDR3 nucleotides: TGTGCCAGCAGTCGACCGGGACGGGGCCAAGAGACCCAGTACTTC. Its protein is CASSRPGRGQETQYF.

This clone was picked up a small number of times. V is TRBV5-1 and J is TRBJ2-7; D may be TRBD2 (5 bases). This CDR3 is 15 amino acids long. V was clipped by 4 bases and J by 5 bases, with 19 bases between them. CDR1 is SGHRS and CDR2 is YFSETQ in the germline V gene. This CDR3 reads CASSTTDGVRDEQYF. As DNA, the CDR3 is TGCGCCAGCAGCACCACTGACGGGGTTAGGGACGAGCAGTACTTC.

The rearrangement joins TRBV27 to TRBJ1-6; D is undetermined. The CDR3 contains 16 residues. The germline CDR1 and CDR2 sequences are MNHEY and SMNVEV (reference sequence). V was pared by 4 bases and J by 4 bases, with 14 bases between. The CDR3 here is CASSWGRAPYNSPLHF. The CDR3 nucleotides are TGTGCCAGCAGTTGGGGTAGGGCCCCGTATAATTCACCCCTCCACTTT.

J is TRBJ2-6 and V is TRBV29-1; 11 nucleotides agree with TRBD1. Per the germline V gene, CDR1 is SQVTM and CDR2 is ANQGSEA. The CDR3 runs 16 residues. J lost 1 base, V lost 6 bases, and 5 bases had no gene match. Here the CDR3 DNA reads TGCAGCGTCCGGACAGGGGGCGCGTCTGGGGCCAACGTCCTGACTTTC. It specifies CSVRTGGASGANVLTF. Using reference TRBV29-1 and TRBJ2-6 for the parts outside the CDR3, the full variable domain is SAVISQKPSRDICQRGTSLTIQCQVDSQVTMMFWYRQQPGQSLTLIATANQGSEATYESGFVIDKFPISRPNLTFSTLTVSNMSPEDSSIYLCSVRTGGASGANVLTFGAGSRLTVL.

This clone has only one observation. CDR3 loop: CASSLGVQPYYEQYF. DNA for the CDR3: TGTGCCAGCAGCTTAGGTGTACAGCCCTACTACGAGCAGTACTTC. This chain links TRBV11-3 with TRBJ2-7; D gene uncertain. The CDR3 is made up of 15 amino acids. Germline CDR1 is SGHNT and CDR2 is YENEEA. Trimming stripped 1 base from V and 3 bases from J, with 13 bases between.

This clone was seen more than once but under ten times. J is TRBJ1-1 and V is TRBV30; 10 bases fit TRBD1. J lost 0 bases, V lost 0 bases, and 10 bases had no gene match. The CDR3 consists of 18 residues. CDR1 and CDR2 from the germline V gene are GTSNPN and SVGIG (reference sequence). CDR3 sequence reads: CAWSVRGQGWGMNTEAFF. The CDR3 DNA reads TGTGCCTGGAGTGTAAGGGGACAGGGGTGGGGGATGAACACTGAAGCTTTCTTT.

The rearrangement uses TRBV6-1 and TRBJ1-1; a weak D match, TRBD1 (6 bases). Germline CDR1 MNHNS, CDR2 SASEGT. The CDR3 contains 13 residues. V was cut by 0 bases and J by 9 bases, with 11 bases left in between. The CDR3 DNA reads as TGTGCCAGCAGTGAAGCTGGACAGACTAAAGCTTTCTTT. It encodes CASSEAGQTKAFF.

The CDR3 DNA follows: TGTGCCAGCAGCTTAGGGTCGGGGGCAAAAGACGAGCAGTACTTC. It is translated as CASSLGSGAKDEQYF. This chain uses TRBV11-1 with TRBJ2-7, with D possibly called TRBD1 or TRBD2 (6 bases each). The CDR3 length is 15 residues. Trimming took off 1 base at V and 5 bases at J, with 15 bases between the two ends. The germline V gene encodes CDR1 SGHAT and CDR2 FQDESV (reference sequence).

In DNA form, the CDR3 reads TGTGCCAGCAGCTTAGAAGTGGTCAGACTAGATGGCTACACCTTC. This encodes CASSLEVVRLDGYTF. The chain uses TRBV7-2 and TRBJ1-2; D gene unclear. CDR3 size: 15 residues. V was trimmed by 1 base and J by 6 bases, leaving 15 bases between them. Per the germline V gene, CDR1 is SGHTA and CDR2 is FQGNSA. Together with reference TRBV7-2 and TRBJ1-2, the CDR3 gives the full variable domain: GAGVSQSPSNKVTEKGKDVELRCDPISGHTALYWYRQSLGQGLEFLIYFQGNSAPDKSGLPSDRFSAERTGGSVSTLTIQRTQQEDSAVYLCASSLEVVRLDGYTFGSGTRLTVV.

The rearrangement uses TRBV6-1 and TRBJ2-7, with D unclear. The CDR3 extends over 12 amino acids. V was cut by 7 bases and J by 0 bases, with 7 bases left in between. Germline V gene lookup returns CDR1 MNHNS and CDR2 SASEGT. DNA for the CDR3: TGTGCCAGCACGTCAGACTCCTACGAGCAGTACTTC. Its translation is CASTSDSYEQYF.

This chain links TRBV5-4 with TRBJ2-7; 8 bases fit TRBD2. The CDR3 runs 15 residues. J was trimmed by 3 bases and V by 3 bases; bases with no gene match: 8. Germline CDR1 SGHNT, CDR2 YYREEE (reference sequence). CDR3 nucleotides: TGTGCCAGCAGCTCCTACGGGCGGGAGGACTACGAGCAGTACTTC. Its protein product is CASSSYGREDYEQYF.

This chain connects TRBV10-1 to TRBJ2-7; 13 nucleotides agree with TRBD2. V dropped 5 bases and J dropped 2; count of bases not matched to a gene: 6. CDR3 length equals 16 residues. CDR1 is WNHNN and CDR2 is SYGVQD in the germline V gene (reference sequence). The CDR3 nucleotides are TGCGCCAGCAGTAGGACTAGCGGGAGTAAGCCCTACGAGCAGTACTTC. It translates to CASSRTSGSKPYEQYF.

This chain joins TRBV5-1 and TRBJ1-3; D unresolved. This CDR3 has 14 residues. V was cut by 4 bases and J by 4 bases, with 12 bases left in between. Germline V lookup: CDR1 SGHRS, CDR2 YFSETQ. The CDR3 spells CASSPDQQGNTIYF. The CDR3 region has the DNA TGCGCCAGCAGCCCAGACCAACAGGGAAACACCATATATTTT. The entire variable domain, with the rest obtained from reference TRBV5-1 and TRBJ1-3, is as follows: KAGVTQTPRYLIKTRGQQVTLSCSPISGHRSVSWYQQTPGQGLQFLFEYFSETQRNKGNFPGRFSGRQFSNSRSEMNVSTLELGDSALYLCASSPDQQGNTIYFGEGSWLTVV.

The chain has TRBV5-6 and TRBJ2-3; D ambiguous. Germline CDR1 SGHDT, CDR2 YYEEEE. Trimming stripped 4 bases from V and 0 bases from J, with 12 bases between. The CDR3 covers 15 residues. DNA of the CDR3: TGTGCCAGCAGCGTAGACGTAACTAGCACAGATACGCAGTATTTT. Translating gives CASSVDVTSTDTQYF.

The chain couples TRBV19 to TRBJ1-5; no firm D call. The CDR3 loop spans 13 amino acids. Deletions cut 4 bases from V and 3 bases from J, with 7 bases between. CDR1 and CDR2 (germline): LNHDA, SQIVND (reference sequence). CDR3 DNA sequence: TGTGCCAGTAGTAACGGGCTCAATCAGCCCCAGCATTTT. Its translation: CASSNGLNQPQHF.

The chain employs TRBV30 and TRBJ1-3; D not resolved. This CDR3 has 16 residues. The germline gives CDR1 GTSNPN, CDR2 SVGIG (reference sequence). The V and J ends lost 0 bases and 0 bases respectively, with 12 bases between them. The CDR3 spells CAWSVCVSVSGNTIYF. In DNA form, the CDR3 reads TGTGCCTGGAGTGTGTGTGTCAGTGTCTCTGGAAACACCATATATTTT.